The clone carrying this T cell receptor beta chain occurred many times. V was pared by 3 bases and J by 0 bases, with 10 bases between. This CDR3 comprises 14 residues. The germline V gene encodes CDR1 DFQATT and CDR2 SNEGSKA (reference sequence). The data belong to a study of CD8+CD57+ T cells in acquired aplastic anemia. CDR3 and TCR beta VDJ profiling relied on genomic DNA as the template. TCRdb reanalysed the reads using MiXCR and keeps one entry per CDR3 protein. The sample has under 350,000 distinct CDR3 sequences, about three fifths seen once; the top ten hold 1.3%. Patients sequenced had flow cytometry evidence of CD8+CD57+ cell expansion.

This receptor was identified in a human donor with aplastic anemia. The chain joins TRBV20-1 to TRBJ2-3; D is ambiguous. Sequencing used sorted CD4+, CD8+, or CD8+CD57+ T cells (not recorded which) from PBMCs. CDR3 nucleotide sequence: TGCAGTGCTAGTTCAGGCGATAGCACAGATACGCAGTATTTT. This translates into CSASSGDSTDTQYF.